A selection of T cell receptor beta chains follows, all from one sample in a study of blood T cell repertoires in COVID-19. Profiling relied on immunoSEQ multiplex PCR, and the TCRdb table lists in-frame clones only, not all of them. This sample has roughly 40,000 clones; roughly nine tenths occur once, and the top ten carry 8.5% to 10%. Sequencing was done on a sample of peripheral blood. These TCRs come from a man between 25 and 39 years old with active or convalescent COVID-19. Both conserved end residues are part of each CDR3. Each record gives: clone size, V gene, J gene, D gene, CDR3 DNA, CDR3 protein. D genes are given only for firm matches. The size of a clone is reported for some rows only, either as once, few or many, or as a class for expanded clones.

clone size: .
V gene: TRBV11-1
J gene: TRBJ1-6
D gene: .
CDR3 DNA: TGTGCCAGCAGCTTAAACAGGGACAATAATTCACCCCTCCACTTT
CDR3 protein: CASSLNRDNNSPLHF

clone size: .
V gene: TRBV3-1/TRBV3-2
J gene: TRBJ2-5
D gene: .
CDR3 DNA: TGTGCCAGCAGCCAACTATTACTCTACAGGGTGGGCGAGACCCAGTACTTC
CDR3 protein: CASSQLLLYRVGETQYF

clone size: .
V gene: TRBV19
J gene: TRBJ2-3
D gene: TRBD2
CDR3 DNA: TGTGCCAGTAGTCTTCCGACTAGCGGGGACACAGATACGCAGTATTTT
CDR3 protein: CASSLPTSGDTDTQYF

clone size: .
V gene: TRBV3-1/TRBV3-2
J gene: TRBJ2-2
D gene: TRBD2
CDR3 DNA: TGTGCCAGCAGCCATCCGACAGGACTAGCGGGAGGGCCGGGCACCGGGGAGCTGTTTTTT
CDR3 protein: CASSHPTGLAGGPGTGELFF

clone size: .
V gene: TRBV5-5
J gene: TRBJ1-2
D gene: .
CDR3 DNA: TGTGCCAGCAGCTTGGACAGGGTCGGAGGCTACACCTTC
CDR3 protein: CASSLDRVGGYTF

clone size: once
V gene: TRBV5-4
J gene: TRBJ1-6
D gene: TRBD1
CDR3 DNA: TGTGCCAGCAGCGTGACAGGGTCGTCGGGATCACCCCTCCACTTT
CDR3 protein: CASSVTGSSGSPLHF

clone size: .
V gene: TRBV11-2
J gene: TRBJ2-2
D gene: .
CDR3 DNA: TGTGCCAGCAGCTCTCCAATCATGAGCGTGCACACCGGGGAGCTGTTTTTT
CDR3 protein: CASSSPIMSVHTGELFF

clone size: large
V gene: TRBV5-3
J gene: TRBJ2-5
D gene: TRBD1
CDR3 DNA: TGTGCCAGAAGCCGACCGGGACAGGGACCCCAAGAGACCCAGTACTTC
CDR3 protein: CARSRPGQGPQETQYF

clone size: .
V gene: TRBV18
J gene: TRBJ2-1
D gene: TRBD2
CDR3 DNA: TGTGCCAGCTCGGGAGGGGCCTCCTACAATGAGCAGTTCTTC
CDR3 protein: CASSGGASYNEQFF

clone size: once
V gene: TRBV25-1
J gene: TRBJ2-1
D gene: .
CDR3 DNA: TGTGCCAGCAGTGAATGGGGGGTTCTCAATGAGCAGTTCTTC
CDR3 protein: CASSEWGVLNEQFF

clone size: .
V gene: TRBV21-1
J gene: TRBJ2-3
D gene: .
CDR3 DNA: TGTGCCAGCAGCCCCCGTAGCGGGAGGGAGCCAGATACGCAGTATTTT
CDR3 protein: CASSPRSGREPDTQYF

clone size: .
V gene: TRBV4-3
J gene: TRBJ1-4
D gene: .
CDR3 DNA: TGCGCCAGCAGCCAAGAAGGGGGGGGCAGTTTGGAAAAACTGTTTTTT
CDR3 protein: CASSQEGGGSLEKLFF

clone size: .
V gene: TRBV4-1
J gene: TRBJ2-5
D gene: .
CDR3 DNA: TGCGCCAGCAGCCAAGAAATGAGGAGGGGAGAGACCCAGTACTTC
CDR3 protein: CASSQEMRRGETQYF

clone size: .
V gene: TRBV12-5
J gene: TRBJ2-2
D gene: .
CDR3 DNA: TGTGCTAGTGGTTTGGGACAGTCAGTTTGGGGCGGGGAGCTGTTTTTT
CDR3 protein: CASGLGQSVWGGELFF

clone size: .
V gene: TRBV11-2
J gene: TRBJ2-1
D gene: TRBD2
CDR3 DNA: TGTGCCAGCAGCTTAACGCTAGCGGGTCTTATCTACAATGAGCAGTTCTTC
CDR3 protein: CASSLTLAGLIYNEQFF

clone size: .
V gene: TRBV9
J gene: TRBJ2-1
D gene: .
CDR3 DNA: TGTGCCAGCAGCTCAACGAACCGGGACACCAATGAGCAGTTCTTC
CDR3 protein: CASSSTNRDTNEQFF

clone size: once
V gene: TRBV20-1
J gene: TRBJ2-7
D gene: TRBD1
CDR3 DNA: TGCAGTGCTCGGGACAGTTACGAGCAGTACTTC
CDR3 protein: CSARDSYEQYF

clone size: .
V gene: TRBV5-1
J gene: TRBJ2-1
D gene: TRBD1
CDR3 DNA: TGCGCCAGCAGCTTTACAGGGGGTGGGCAGTTCTTC
CDR3 protein: CASSFTGGGQFF